The sequence of this T cell receptor beta chain was determined in a study of response to subunit inactivated influenza vaccine. Findings and limits, study-wide: The authors suggested that every seasonal influenza vaccination recruits few new T cells.

This clonotype was seen a few times. The target antigen is unknown. The CDR3 covers 14 residues. CDR1 is KGHSH and CDR2 is LQKENI in the germline V gene. Trimming took off 6 bases at V and 4 bases at J, with 12 bases between the two ends. One entry per CDR3 protein results from TCRdb running MiXCR on the RT-PCR reads. The sample has 400,000 to 650,000 distinct CDR3 sequences; more than 7% are singletons. Sequences were derived from PBMCs from blood, sampled 23 months after vaccination. V gene TRBV18 combines with J gene TRBJ2-2; D possibly corresponds to TRBD1 (6 bases). This clonotype originated in a man in his fifties or sixties who received an inactivated influenza vaccine. CDR3 protein: CASSQQGSTGELFF. The CDR3 nucleotides read TGTGCCAGCTCGCAACAGGGCAGCACCGGGGAGCTGTTTTTT.